The T cell receptor (beta chain) under discussion was sequenced for a study of blood T cell repertoires in COVID-19. About the study: The samples span acute and convalescent COVID-19 from the United States, Italy and Spain. PBMCs, B-cell-depleted T cells, or T cells were the source of the cDNA or gDNA that made up the material.

The germline V gene encodes CDR1 DFQATT and CDR2 SNEGSKA (reference sequence). The V segment lost 5 bases and the J segment 7 bases; nucleotides outside the gene matches: 2. CDR3 length equals 11 residues. During active infection, Seattle patients enrolled and were then monitored through disease. How the authors handled the data: Amplification of reference gene primers provided the estimated nucleated cell counts. Method: immunoSEQ multiplex PCR; TCRdb's copy keeps in-frame clones and lacks some. V, J and clone size are those of that table, while D and trimming were read from the DNA. The sample carries 200,000 or so clones, approximately 86% recorded once.

The TCR was taken from a man in his 60s with COVID-19, enrolled during active disease. The chain links TRBV20-1 to TRBJ1-1; 9 positions agree with TRBD1. Sequencing input: peripheral blood. This CDR3 is CSAGTGNEAFF. CDR3 nucleotides: TGCAGTGCTGGGACAGGGAATGAAGCTTTCTTT.